The 17 T cell receptor beta chains below were found in one sample sequenced in a study of CD8 T cells in Susac syndrome. The RNA input was roughly 0.5 to 1 ug, and it was reverse transcribed with random hexamers. TCRdb processed the immunoSEQ multiplex PCR reads anew with MiXCR; each CDR3 protein has one entry. The sample lists over 120,000 distinct CDR3 sequences, roughly 94% seen once, with about 0.076% in the top ten. The sample was CD4+ T cells from PBMCs. The source of these receptors is a human donor in good health.

The chain is built from TRBV10-2 and TRBJ2-1; D unclear. Germline V CDR1 and CDR2: WSHSY, SAAADI. V was trimmed by 5 bases and J by 5 bases, leaving 4 bases between them. The CDR3 sequence is 11 residues long. The CDR3 nucleotides read TGCGCCAGCAGTTGGGACAATGAGCAGTTCTTC. This gives the protein CASSWDNEQFF.

The V and J genes are TRBV29-1 and TRBJ2-1; TRBD2 matches at 14 bases. This CDR3 spans 14 amino acids. V lost 2 bases to trimming and J lost 10 bases; unmatched junction nucleotides: 4. CDR1 and CDR2 from the germline V gene are SQVTM and ANQGSEA. In DNA, the CDR3 is TGCAGCGTTGAATCAAGACTAGCGGGAGGGGAGCAGTTCTTC. This encodes CSVESRLAGGEQFF.

The chain combines TRBV10-3 with TRBJ2-7; D is possibly TRBD2 (5 bases). There are 14 residues in the CDR3. Trimming removed 2 bases at V and 4 bases at J, with 12 bases between. Germline CDR1 reads ENHRY; CDR2 reads SYGVKD. The CDR3 region is CAISEIGSGYEQYF. As DNA, the CDR3 is TGTGCCATCAGTGAGATTGGGAGCGGATACGAGCAGTACTTC.

The V call is TRBV30, the J call TRBJ2-3; a possible D gene is TRBD2 (5 bases). Trimming shortened V by 3 bases and J by 4 bases, and 14 bases separated the two germline ends. The CDR3 runs to 14 residues. Germline loops: CDR1 GTSNPN, CDR2 SVGIG (reference sequence). The CDR3 loop reads CAWRRGSWADTQYF. DNA for the CDR3: TGTGCCTGGAGACGGGGATCATGGGCAGATACGCAGTATTTT.

The chain employs TRBV7-2 and TRBJ2-2; tentative D call: TRBD2 (5 bases). Trimming left V 5 bases short and J 7 bases short, with 20 bases between. Per the germline V gene, CDR1 is SGHTA and CDR2 is FQGNSA. The CDR3 totals 16 residues. CDR3 protein: CASSPVLAIQHGELFF. In DNA, the CDR3 is TGTGCCAGCAGCCCAGTGCTAGCTATTCAGCACGGGGAGCTGTTTTTT.

This sequence joins TRBV20-1 and TRBJ2-3; D unclear. CDR3 size: 13 residues. V gave up 1 base and J gave up 3 bases, with 8 bases separating them. In germline, CDR1 is DFQATT, CDR2 SNEGSKA (reference sequence). As DNA, the CDR3 is TGCAGTGCTAGAGTACTTTGGACAGATACGCAGTATTTT. The encoded protein is CSARVLWTDTQYF.

This chain links TRBV18 with TRBJ2-1; D assignment may be TRBD1 or TRBD2 (5 bases each). V was trimmed by 3 bases and J by 6 bases, leaving 9 bases between them. The CDR3 loop spans 13 amino acids. Germline CDR1 and CDR2: KGHSH and LQKENI. The chain's CDR3 is CASSPGTGNEQFF. The DNA of the CDR3 is TGTGCCAGCTCACCCGGGACGGGCAATGAGCAGTTCTTC.

The chain combines TRBV5-1 with TRBJ2-3; D is perhaps TRBD2 (5 bases). The CDR3 totals 15 residues. Germline CDR1 SGHRS, CDR2 YFSETQ. Deletions cut 0 bases from V and 0 bases from J, with 8 bases between. For the CDR3, the DNA is TGCGCCAGCAGCTTGGGTCAGCGGAGCACAGATACGCAGTATTTT. The encoded protein is CASSLGQRSTDTQYF.

CDR3 coding DNA: TGTGCCAGCGGGCAGGGAAATCAGCCCCAGCATTTT. It is translated as CASGQGNQPQHF. V usage is TRBV2 and J usage is TRBJ1-5; TRBD1 is a possible D gene (5 bases). Germline V lookup: CDR1 SNHLY, CDR2 FYNNEI. Trimming removed 8 bases from V and 4 bases from J, with 9 bases in between. The CDR3 has 12 residues.

The table lists this clonotype with a count of one. The chain combines TRBV6-5 with TRBJ2-7; tentative D call: TRBD1 (5 bases). The CDR3 is 13 residues long. Trimming pared 4 bases from V and 2 bases from J, leaving 9 bases between. CDR1 and CDR2 (germline): MNHEY, SVGAGI. The CDR3, as DNA: TGTGCCAGCAGTTTTGACAGAACCTACGAGCAGTACTTC. It translates to CASSFDRTYEQYF.

This clonotype was recorded only once. The chain has TRBV20-1 and TRBJ1-2; D unresolved. Trimming took off 5 bases at V and 6 bases at J, with 16 bases between the two ends. Germline CDR1 and CDR2: DFQATT and SNEGSKA (reference sequence). This CDR3 is built from 13 residues. In nucleotides, the CDR3 is TGCAGTGCTTCCCGAGGTGCACTAGATGGCTACACCTTC. Encoded protein: CSASRGALDGYTF.

Comments on this clonotype: The conserved phenylalanine or tryptophan is not found at the CDR3 terminus, so this likely reflects a read error. The rearrangement joins TRBV29-1 to TRBJ2-7; a weak D match, TRBD1 (5 bases). Germline CDR1 is SQVTM and CDR2 is ANQGSEA. With 5 bases removed from V and 7 bases from J, the gap between germline ends came to 18 bases. This CDR3 is 13 amino acids long. The CDR3, as DNA: TGCAGCGTTAGACTGGACATCCCTGGGGAGCAGTACCTC. This encodes CSVRLDIPGEQYL.

This chain uses TRBV18 with TRBJ2-1; D unclear. Germline V gene lookup returns CDR1 KGHSH and CDR2 LQKENI. V lost 0 bases and J lost 9, with 15 bases in between. The CDR3 spans 15 residues. The DNA for the CDR3 is TGTGCCAGCTCACCACCGAATTCGGGTGGCAGTGAGCAGTTCTTC. It is translated as CASSPPNSGGSEQFF.

The genes are TRBV12-3 or TRBV12-4 and TRBJ2-3; D is possibly TRBD2 (5 bases). The CDR3 totals 15 residues. Between the trimmed V and J ends, which lost 3 bases and 3 bases, there was a span of 13 bases. The CDR3 protein is CASSFLGDTTDTQYF. The CDR3 DNA is TGTGCCAGCAGTTTCTTGGGAGATACTACAGATACGCAGTATTTT.

V usage is TRBV27 and J usage is TRBJ2-7; D is possibly TRBD1 (6 bases). This CDR3 region has 16 residues. Trimming removed 4 bases at V and 0 bases at J, with 16 bases between. Germline assignment: CDR1 MNHEY and CDR2 SMNVEV (reference sequence). CDR3 coding DNA: TGTGCCAGCAGTTCCCCACAGGGCGTCAACTCCTACGAGCAGTACTTC. Its protein product is CASSSPQGVNSYEQYF.

V gene TRBV10-3 combines with J gene TRBJ2-6; D unclear. Germline CDR1 ENHRY, CDR2 SYGVKD. The length of the CDR3 is 15 residues. Trimming removed 3 bases at V and 0 bases at J, with 6 bases between. In DNA, the CDR3 is TGTGCCATCAGTGACTCGGTCTCTGGGGCCAACGTCCTGACTTTC. Protein sequence: CAISDSVSGANVLTF.

The chain links TRBV20-1 to TRBJ2-7; TRBD1 agrees at 10 bases. V lost 5 bases and J lost 1; bases outside the gene matches: 8. The germline CDR1 and CDR2 sequences are DFQATT and SNEGSKA (reference sequence). This CDR3 region has 15 residues. The CDR3 sequence is CSASIGTGDSYEQYF. CDR3 DNA sequence: TGCAGTGCTTCCATTGGGACAGGGGATTCCTACGAGCAGTACTTC.